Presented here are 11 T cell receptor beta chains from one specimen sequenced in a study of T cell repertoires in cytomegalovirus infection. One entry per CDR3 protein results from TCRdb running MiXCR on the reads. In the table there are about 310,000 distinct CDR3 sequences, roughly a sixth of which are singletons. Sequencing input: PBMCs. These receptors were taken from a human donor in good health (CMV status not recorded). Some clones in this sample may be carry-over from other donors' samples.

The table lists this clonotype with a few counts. CDR3 sequence (DNA): TGTGCCAGCAGCTTATGGGTAGCGGGGGCCATCTCTGGGGCCAACGTCCTGACTTTC. Protein sequence: CASSLWVAGAISGANVLTF. The chain joins TRBV11-2 to TRBJ2-6; 9 bases line up with TRBD2. V shed 2 bases, J shed 0 bases, and the junction held 8 bases outside the gene matches. CDR1 and CDR2 from the germline V gene are SGHAT and FQNNGV. The CDR3 sequence is 19 residues long.

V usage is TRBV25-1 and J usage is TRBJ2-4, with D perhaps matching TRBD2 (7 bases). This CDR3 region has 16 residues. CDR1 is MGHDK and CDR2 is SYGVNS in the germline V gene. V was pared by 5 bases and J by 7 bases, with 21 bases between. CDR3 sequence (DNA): TGTGCCAGCAGTCCCCTAGGAGGGGGGGGTGTGAACATTCAGTACTTC. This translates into CASSPLGGGGVNIQYF. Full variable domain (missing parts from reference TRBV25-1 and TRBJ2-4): EADIYQTPRYLVIGTGKKITLECSQTMGHDKMYWYQQDPGMELHLIHYSYGVNSTEKGDLSSESTVSRIRTEHFPLTLESARPSHTSQYLCASSPLGGGGVNIQYFGAGTRLSVL.

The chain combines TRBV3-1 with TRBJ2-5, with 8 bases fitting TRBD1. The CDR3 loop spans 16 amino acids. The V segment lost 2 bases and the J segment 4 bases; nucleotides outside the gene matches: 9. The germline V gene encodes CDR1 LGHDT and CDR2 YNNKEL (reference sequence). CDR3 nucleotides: TGTGCCAGCAGCCAATCCTTCGGACAGGGAGTAGAGACCCAGTACTTC. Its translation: CASSQSFGQGVETQYF.

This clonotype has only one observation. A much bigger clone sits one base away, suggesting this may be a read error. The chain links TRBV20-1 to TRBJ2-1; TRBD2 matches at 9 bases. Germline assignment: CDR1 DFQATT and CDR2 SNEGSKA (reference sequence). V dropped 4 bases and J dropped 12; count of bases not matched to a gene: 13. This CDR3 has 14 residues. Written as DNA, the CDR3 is TGCAGTGCTATGGGAGGTCCAGCGGGGGGACCGCAGTTCTTC. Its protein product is CSAMGGPAGGPQFF.

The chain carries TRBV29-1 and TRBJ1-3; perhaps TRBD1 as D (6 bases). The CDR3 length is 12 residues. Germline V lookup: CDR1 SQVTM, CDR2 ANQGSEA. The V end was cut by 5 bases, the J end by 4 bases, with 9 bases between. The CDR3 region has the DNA TGCAGCGTTTCCGGGACAGGAAACACCATATATTTT. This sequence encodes CSVSGTGNTIYF.

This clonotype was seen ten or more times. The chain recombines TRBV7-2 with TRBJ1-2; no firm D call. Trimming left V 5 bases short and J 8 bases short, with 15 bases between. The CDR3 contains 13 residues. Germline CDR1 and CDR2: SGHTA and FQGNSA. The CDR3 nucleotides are TGTGCCAGCAGCCCCCGGACCCGAGGGGGCTACACCTTC. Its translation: CASSPRTRGGYTF.

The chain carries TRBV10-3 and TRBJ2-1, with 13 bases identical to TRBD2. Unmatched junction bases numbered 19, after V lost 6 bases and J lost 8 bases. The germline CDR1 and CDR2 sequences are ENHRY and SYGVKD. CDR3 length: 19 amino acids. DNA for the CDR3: TGTGCCATCAGATTGAGAGATGATACTAGCGGGGGGGGACCACATGAGCAGTTCTTC. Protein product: CAIRLRDDTSGGGPHEQFF.

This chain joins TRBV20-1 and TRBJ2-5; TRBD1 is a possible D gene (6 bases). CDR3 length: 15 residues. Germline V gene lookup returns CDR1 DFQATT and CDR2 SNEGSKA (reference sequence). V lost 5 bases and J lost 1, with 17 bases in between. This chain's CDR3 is CSAQGARGSQETQYF. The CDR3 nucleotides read TGCAGTGCTCAAGGGGCCAGGGGTTCCCAAGAGACCCAGTACTTC.

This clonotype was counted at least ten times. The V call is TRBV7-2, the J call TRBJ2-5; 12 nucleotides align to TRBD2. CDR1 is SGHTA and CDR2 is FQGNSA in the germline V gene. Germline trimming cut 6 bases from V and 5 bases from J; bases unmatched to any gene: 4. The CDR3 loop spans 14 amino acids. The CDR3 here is CASRLAGGGETQYF. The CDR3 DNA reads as TGTGCCAGCAGACTAGCGGGGGGCGGGGAGACCCAGTACTTC. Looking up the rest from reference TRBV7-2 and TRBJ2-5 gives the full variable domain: GAGVSQSPSNKVTEKGKDVELRCDPISGHTALYWYRQSLGQGLEFLIYFQGNSAPDKSGLPSDRFSAERTGGSVSTLTIQRTQQEDSAVYLCASRLAGGGETQYFGPGTRLLVL.

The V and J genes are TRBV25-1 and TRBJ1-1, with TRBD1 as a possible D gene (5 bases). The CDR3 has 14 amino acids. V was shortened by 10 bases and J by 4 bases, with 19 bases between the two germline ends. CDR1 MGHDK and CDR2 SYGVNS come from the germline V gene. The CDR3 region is CATLGPGLITEAFF. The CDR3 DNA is TGTGCCACCCTGGGGCCGGGGCTGATCACTGAAGCTTTCTTT.

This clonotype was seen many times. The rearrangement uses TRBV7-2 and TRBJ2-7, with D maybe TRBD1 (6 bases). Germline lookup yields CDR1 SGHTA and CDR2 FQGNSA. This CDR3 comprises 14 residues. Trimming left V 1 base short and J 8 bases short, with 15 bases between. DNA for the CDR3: TGTGCCAGCAGCTTAGTCGGCAGGGGCACGAAGCAGTACTTC. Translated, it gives CASSLVGRGTKQYF.